The 28 T cell receptor beta chains listed next were all sequenced from one sample in a study of blood T cell repertoires in COVID-19. Profiled with immunoSEQ multiplex PCR; TCRdb holds only in-frame clones, not every one. The table has about 290,000 clones, around 86% seen once; the top ten hold about 1.7%. Sequencing was done on a sample of PBMCs or T cells enriched from blood (not recorded which). These receptor sequences come from a woman in her forties who had recovered from COVID-19.

The chain links TRBV18 to TRBJ1-6; D is uncertain. Germline-derived CDR1 and CDR2 are KGHSH and LQKENI. This CDR3 contains 17 residues. The germline V and J ends were trimmed by 6 bases and 0 bases, with 15 bases remaining between them. Written as DNA, the CDR3 is TGTGCCAGCTCGGGGAGTACACCCGGCTCCTATAATTCACCCCTCCACTTT. It specifies CASSGSTPGSYNSPLHF.

The chain is built from TRBV25-1 and TRBJ2-5, with a possible D match to TRBD1 (5 bases). The germline V gene has CDR1 MGHDK and CDR2 SYGVNS. V dropped 5 bases and J dropped 4 bases, with 11 bases sitting between them. The CDR3 covers 13 residues. The CDR3 sequence: CASSPQGRETQYF. CDR3 DNA: TGTGCCAGCAGTCCTCAGGGAAGAGAGACCCAGTACTTC.

This clone showed up just once. The chain combines TRBV7-2 with TRBJ1-5; D is perhaps TRBD1 (6 bases). There are 17 residues in the CDR3. In germline, CDR1 is SGHTA, CDR2 FQGNSA. V was pared by 2 bases and J by 5 bases, with 19 bases between. This CDR3 reads CASSLMGAAGAYQPQHF. The CDR3, as DNA: TGTGCCAGCAGCTTAATGGGTGCCGCAGGGGCGTATCAGCCCCAGCATTTT.

V usage is TRBV25-1 and J usage is TRBJ2-3; D may be TRBD1 (5 bases). This CDR3 spans 14 amino acids. Germline loops: CDR1 MGHDK, CDR2 SYGVNS. V was clipped by 3 bases and J by 0 bases, with 7 bases between them. As DNA, the CDR3 is TGTGCCAGCAGTGAGGGGCCAAGCACAGATACGCAGTATTTT. Protein product: CASSEGPSTDTQYF.

The chain is built from TRBV9 and TRBJ1-1; 7 bases are a match to TRBD1. The CDR3 contains 16 residues. CDR1 is SGDLS, CDR2 YYNGEE, per germline. Germline trimming cut 0 bases from V and 2 bases from J; bases unmatched to any gene: 7. CDR3 in amino acids: CASSVDWGDRNTEAFF. The CDR3 region has the DNA TGTGCCAGCAGCGTAGATTGGGGGGACAGAAACACTGAAGCTTTCTTT.

This chain joins TRBV5-1 and TRBJ2-4, with 8 bases fitting TRBD1. V was pared by 5 bases and J by 12 bases, with 16 bases of the junction left unmatched. Germline V gives CDR1 SGHRS, CDR2 YFSETQ. This CDR3 region has 15 residues. The CDR3 DNA reads as TGCGCCAGCAGTGGGGGGACAGGCCCAGGGTTTGATCAGTACTTC. It yields the protein CASSGGTGPGFDQYF.

The J gene is TRBJ2-7, the V gene TRBV5-1; 9 positions match TRBD2. CDR1 is SGHRS and CDR2 is YFSETQ in the germline V gene. Trimming removed 0 bases from V and 2 bases from J; junction bases left unmatched: 6. The CDR3 consists of 16 residues. CDR3 DNA: TGCGCCAGCAGCTTGGATGCGACTAGCGGCACCTACGAGCAGTACTTC. This sequence encodes CASSLDATSGTYEQYF.

As regards this clone: The sample holds other DNA sequences that translate to the same CDR3. This rearrangement joins TRBV7-3 to TRBJ1-1; no firm D call. CDR1 and CDR2 from the germline V gene are SGHTA and FQGTGA. Trimming stripped 5 bases from V and 4 bases from J, with 14 bases between. This CDR3 contains 14 residues. For the CDR3, the DNA is TGTGCCAGCAGCCCCCGGGGTCGTGGCACTGAAGCTTTCTTT. Its protein is CASSPRGRGTEAFF.

This chain uses TRBV7-8 with TRBJ1-5, with a possible D match to TRBD1 (6 bases). CDR1 and CDR2 from the germline V gene are SGHVS and FQNEAQ. This CDR3 has 14 amino acids. The V and J ends lost 5 bases and 5 bases respectively, with 13 bases between them. This chain's CDR3 is CASSPRTDYQPQHF. Here the CDR3 DNA reads TGTGCCAGCAGCCCGAGGACAGACTATCAGCCCCAGCATTTT.

On this clone: The same CDR3 also results from other DNA sequences found in this sample. This chain uses TRBV9 with TRBJ1-1; TRBD1 agrees at 9 bases. V lost 2 bases to trimming and J lost 1 base; unmatched junction nucleotides: 0. The CDR3 loop spans 14 amino acids. Germline lookup yields CDR1 SGDLS and CDR2 YYNGEE. CDR3 nucleotides: TGTGCCAGCAGCGTGGGACAGGGGAACACTGAAGCTTTCTTT. This sequence encodes CASSVGQGNTEAFF.

The chain is built from TRBV6-1 and TRBJ2-7; D is unresolved. Trimming took off 3 bases at V and 2 bases at J, with 14 bases between the two ends. There are 15 residues in the CDR3. Germline CDR1 and CDR2: MNHNS and SASEGT. Here the CDR3 reads CASSDFPSGPYEQYF. CDR3 sequence (DNA): TGTGCCAGCAGTGATTTCCCCTCCGGTCCCTACGAGCAGTACTTC.

In nucleotides, the CDR3 is TGTGCCAGCAGCAAACAGGATACCCAGGGGGCTAATGAAAAACTGTTTTTT. It translates to CASSKQDTQGANEKLFF. This chain links TRBV21-1 with TRBJ1-4; TRBD1 was called by the table and not checked on the DNA. TRBV21-1 is reported as a pseudogene. The CDR3 is 17 residues long.

This clone appeared once. The chain employs TRBV5-6 and TRBJ2-7; D call uncertain. Germline V gene lookup returns CDR1 SGHDT and CDR2 YYEEEE. Trimming removed 3 bases from V and 0 bases from J, with 4 bases in between. The CDR3 contains 12 residues. This CDR3 is CASSSFSYEQYF. CDR3 nucleotides: TGTGCCAGCAGCTCCTTCTCCTACGAGCAGTACTTC.

J is TRBJ2-1 and V is TRBV30; 8 positions agree with TRBD2. The CDR3 consists of 14 residues. Germline CDR1 is GTSNPN and CDR2 is SVGIG (reference sequence). With 4 bases clipped from V and 3 bases from J, the junction kept 5 bases outside the gene matches. The CDR3 DNA reads as TGTGCCTGGAACGGGGGGGCCCTCTACAATGAGCAGTTCTTC. Translating it yields CAWNGGALYNEQFF.

This chain joins TRBV9 and TRBJ2-1; 8 bases align to TRBD2. From germline, CDR1 is SGDLS and CDR2 YYNGEE. CDR3 length: 16 residues. V shed 0 bases and J 4 bases; nucleotides not matched to a gene: 6. The CDR3 protein is CASSVVRAGAYNEQFF. CDR3 sequence (DNA): TGTGCCAGCAGCGTAGTTCGAGCGGGGGCATACAATGAGCAGTTCTTC. Variable domain in full (rest from reference TRBV9 and TRBJ2-1): DSGVTQTPKHLITATGQRVTLRCSPRSGDLSVYWYQQSLDQGLQFLIQYYNGEERAKGNILERFSAQQFPDLHSELNLSSLELGDSALYFCASSVVRAGAYNEQFFGPGTRLTVL.

The V call is TRBV5-5, the J call TRBJ1-5, with D perhaps TRBD1 (5 bases). Germline V gene sequence: CDR1 SGHKS, CDR2 YYEKEE (reference sequence). Trimming removed 1 base at V and 6 bases at J, with 11 bases between. The CDR3 contains 14 residues. CDR3 protein: CASSLYPGFQPQHF. DNA of the CDR3: TGTGCCAGCAGCTTGTATCCAGGGTTTCAGCCCCAGCATTTT.

The V call is TRBV30, the J call TRBJ1-5, with 8 bases fitting TRBD1. The V gene end was trimmed by 1 base and the J gene end by 6 bases; junction bases not matched to a gene: 2. Germline CDR1 reads GTSNPN; CDR2 reads SVGIG (reference sequence). This CDR3 has 13 amino acids. Here the CDR3 DNA reads TGTGCCTGGAGTGCAGGGGGCGGTCAGCCCCAGCATTTT. It encodes CAWSAGGGQPQHF.

This clone has only a few counts. This rearrangement joins TRBV5-1 to TRBJ1-2; D is unresolved. Germline V gene sequence: CDR1 SGHRS, CDR2 YFSETQ. This CDR3 contains 15 residues. V lost 4 bases and J 2 bases, leaving 15 bases between the germline ends. CDR3 DNA: TGCGCCAGCAGCATAGACACGCTGCGAAACTATGGCTACACCTTC. Protein sequence: CASSIDTLRNYGYTF.

The chain combines TRBV6-5 with TRBJ1-2; possible D gene TRBD1, 5 bases. The CDR3 is 16 amino acids. V lost 0 bases, J lost 1 base, and 12 bases lay in between. Germline values: CDR1 MNHEY, CDR2 SVGAGI. CDR3 residues: CASSYSMGGSNYGYTF. As DNA, the CDR3 is TGTGCCAGCAGTTACTCGATGGGGGGAAGTAACTATGGCTACACCTTC.

This clone was picked up one time. The CDR3 protein is CAISELPRDTEAFF. In DNA, the CDR3 is TGTGCCATCAGTGAGCTCCCGAGGGACACTGAAGCTTTCTTT. This chain links TRBV10-3 with TRBJ1-1; D unclear. The CDR3 length is 14 residues. Per the germline V gene, CDR1 is ENHRY and CDR2 is SYGVKD. V lost 2 bases, J lost 3 bases, and 10 bases lay in between.

V and J are TRBV29-1 and TRBJ1-1; 7 bases fit TRBD1. This CDR3 comprises 13 residues. J gave up 4 bases and V 4 bases, and 6 bases lay outside the gene matches. Per the germline V gene, CDR1 is SQVTM and CDR2 is ANQGSEA. The chain's CDR3 is CSVANQGGTEAFF. CDR3 DNA sequence: TGCAGCGTTGCCAACCAGGGGGGCACTGAAGCTTTCTTT.

The count of this clone is one. J is TRBJ1-2 and V is TRBV2, with D possibly matching TRBD1 (6 bases). CDR1 and CDR2 from the germline V gene are SNHLY and FYNNEI. V was shortened by 8 bases and J by 13 bases, with 20 bases between the two germline ends. The CDR3 is made up of 12 amino acids. CDR3 sequence reads: CASGGASSMRTF. CDR3 sequence (DNA): TGTGCCAGCGGGGGGGCCTCCTCTATGCGCACCTTC.

This chain connects TRBV7-3 to TRBJ2-1, with 12 nucleotides matching TRBD1. The germline gives CDR1 SGHTA, CDR2 FQGTGA. This CDR3 is built from 15 residues. V shed 3 bases and J 10 bases; nucleotides not matched to a gene: 7. In nucleotides, the CDR3 is TGTGCCAGCAGCTTGGCGGGACAGGGGGCCGGGGAGCAGTTCTTC. Amino acids: CASSLAGQGAGEQFF.

The chain employs TRBV2 and TRBJ1-2, with 7 nucleotides matching TRBD1. The J segment lost 6 bases and the V segment lost 8 bases, leaving 6 bases of the junction unmatched. Germline-derived CDR1 and CDR2 are SNHLY and FYNNEI. The CDR3 runs 12 residues. CDR3: CASRRTGHGYTF. The CDR3 DNA follows: TGTGCCAGCCGTCGGACAGGCCATGGCTACACCTTC.

The CDR3 here is CASSSSVGTGELFF. The CDR3 DNA is TGTGCCAGCTCATCGAGCGTGGGTACCGGGGAGCTGTTTTTT. The rearrangement joins TRBV18 to TRBJ2-2, with D unresolved. Germline loops: CDR1 KGHSH, CDR2 LQKENI. The germline V and J ends were trimmed by 5 bases and 5 bases, with 12 bases remaining between them. The CDR3 totals 14 residues.

This clone has just a few counts. DNA for the CDR3: TGTGCCAGCAGCCCCGGGGGGGGGAGACAGACTGAAGCTTTCTTT. Amino acids: CASSPGGGRQTEAFF. The rearrangement links TRBV7-8 to TRBJ1-1; D possibly corresponds to TRBD1 (5 bases). Germline V gene lookup returns CDR1 SGHVS and CDR2 FQNEAQ. V lost 5 bases and J 5 bases, leaving 18 bases between the germline ends. This CDR3 has 15 residues.

The chain links TRBV18 to TRBJ2-1, with TRBD2 matching 8 bases. From germline, CDR1 is KGHSH and CDR2 LQKENI. V lost 3 bases, J lost 5 bases, and 6 bases stayed unmatched. This CDR3 contains 15 residues. The CDR3 spells CASSPGTRVNNEQFF. The CDR3 DNA follows: TGTGCCAGCTCACCCGGGACTAGGGTAAACAATGAGCAGTTCTTC.

The chain links TRBV19 to TRBJ1-4, with a tentative D call TRBD1 (6 bases). The V end lost 2 bases, the J end lost 6 bases, and 19 bases lay between the germline ends. The length of the CDR3 is 17 residues. Germline V gene data show CDR1 as LNHDA and CDR2 as SQIVND (reference sequence). CDR3 residues: CASSISFRGGSDEKLFF. For the CDR3, the DNA is TGTGCCAGTAGTATAAGTTTCCGAGGGGGATCTGATGAAAAACTGTTTTTT.